Below, 14 T cell receptor beta chains from the same sample are listed, as sequenced in a study of technical replicates of blood from several donors. Libraries were prepared by immunoSEQ multiplex PCR; TCRdb keeps only in-frame clonotypes and omits some of them. Of tens of thousands of clones listed, 90% to 95% are singletons. Sequencing input: T cells isolated from PBMCs. These receptors came from a human donor in good health. Some clones in this sample may be carry-over from other donors' samples.

V and J are TRBV4-2 and TRBJ2-5, with TRBD2 matching over 10 bases. The closer fit of TRBJ2-7 to the DNA end suggests the J call may be wrong. The germline CDR1 and CDR2 sequences are LGHNA and YNFKEQ. CDR3 length: 17 amino acids. The CDR3 is CASSQGGSGRAFHEQYF. CDR3 sequence (DNA): TGTGCCAGCAGCCAAGGGGGGAGCGGGAGGGCCTTCCACGAGCAGTACTTC.

The gene calls are TRBV7-9 and TRBJ2-5; possibly TRBD2 for D (6 bases). The V and J ends lost 6 bases and 7 bases respectively, with 12 bases between them. The V gene's germline CDR1 is SEHNR and CDR2 FQNEAQ (reference sequence). The CDR3 has 12 amino acids. The CDR3 sequence: CASRDPRGTQYF. Here the CDR3 DNA reads TGTGCCAGCAGGGATCCGCGGGGGACCCAGTACTTC.

The chain recombines TRBV19 with TRBJ1-4, with 7 bases identical to TRBD1. V lost 10 bases to trimming and J lost 3 bases; unmatched junction nucleotides: 8. Germline CDR1 LNHDA, CDR2 SQIVND (reference sequence). The CDR3 has 14 amino acids. CDR3 sequence (DNA): TGTGCCACGAAATTAACAGGGGCTAATGAAAAACTGTTTTTT. Amino acid sequence: CATKLTGANEKLFF.

V usage is TRBV28 and J usage is TRBJ2-2; D is uncertain. V lost 6 bases and J lost 2, with 10 bases in between. Germline lookup yields CDR1 MDHEN and CDR2 SYDVKM. The CDR3 covers 14 residues. The CDR3 DNA reads as TGTGCCAGCAGCCGACATATTAACACCGGGGAGCTGTTTTTT. Its translation is CASSRHINTGELFF.

This clone appeared once. The V gene is TRBV30, the J gene TRBJ2-3; 11 positions agree with TRBD2. V lost 3 bases, J lost 13 bases, and 6 bases stayed unmatched. CDR3 length: 12 amino acids. Germline V CDR1 and CDR2: GTSNPN, SVGIG (reference sequence). The CDR3 DNA sequence: TGTGCCTGGAGGGAACTAGCGGGGGTGGAGTATTTT. Its translation is CAWRELAGVEYF.

The chain recombines TRBV7-3 with TRBJ1-5; D is ambiguous. Germline CDR1 and CDR2: SGHTA and FQGTGA. V was cut by 1 base and J by 4 bases, with 11 bases left in between. This CDR3 has 15 residues. The CDR3 reads CASSLNGQVNQPQHF. CDR3 in DNA: TGTGCCAGCAGCTTAAACGGCCAGGTTAATCAGCCCCAGCATTTT.

Written as DNA, the CDR3 is TGTGCCAGCTCACTCAGGGCGGCCATGAACACTGAAGCTTTCTTT. As protein: CASSLRAAMNTEAFF. The chain combines TRBV18 with TRBJ1-1, with D perhaps TRBD1 (5 bases). The germline V gene encodes CDR1 KGHSH and CDR2 LQKENI. V was shortened by 4 bases and J by 0 bases, with 12 bases between the two germline ends. The CDR3 contains 15 residues. Looking up the rest from reference TRBV18 and TRBJ1-1 gives the full variable domain: NAGVMQNPRHLVRRRGQEARLRCSPMKGHSHVYWYRQLPEEGLKFMVYLQKENIIDESGMPKERFSAEFPKEGPSILRIQQVVRGDSAAYFCASSLRAAMNTEAFFGQGTRLTVV.

With regard to this clone: A junction end diverges from the germline sequence, so it may reflect a read error. The chain uses TRBV6-5 and TRBJ1-2; D remains unclear. Looked up from germline, CDR1 is MNHEY and CDR2 is SVGAGI. The CDR3 is made up of 11 amino acids. For the CDR3, the DNA is TGTGCCAGCAGTTACGCGGGGTCACTAAGCTTC. Its protein is CASSYAGSLSF.

The chain joins TRBV6-5 to TRBJ2-2; D unclear. V lost 6 bases to trimming and J lost 2 bases, with 4 bases between them. Germline V gene lookup returns CDR1 MNHEY and CDR2 SVGAGI. This CDR3 is 12 amino acids long. The DNA of the CDR3 is TGTGCCAGCAGCTTCAACACCGGGGAGCTGTTTTTT. It translates to CASSFNTGELFF.

The genes are TRBV6-5 and TRBJ2-5, with a weak D call TRBD1 (5 bases). V was trimmed by 2 bases and J by 5 bases, leaving 12 bases between them. Germline V lookup: CDR1 MNHEY, CDR2 SVGAGI. This CDR3 is 14 amino acids long. CDR3 sequence: CASSYGHSLETQYF. CDR3 coding DNA: TGTGCCAGCAGTTACGGACATTCCTTGGAGACCCAGTACTTC.

This chain links TRBV6-6 with TRBJ1-4; 8 nucleotides line up with TRBD1. This CDR3 region has 16 residues. From germline, CDR1 is MNHNY and CDR2 SVGAGI (reference sequence). V gave up 5 bases and J gave up 4 bases; unmatched junction bases: 9. In DNA, the CDR3 is TGTGCCAGCAGTGGGCCAGGGGGCGTAGGTAATGAAAAACTGTTTTTT. Its translation is CASSGPGGVGNEKLFF.

This sequence joins TRBV29-1 and TRBJ2-1; 12 bases map to TRBD2. Trimming at V came to 3 bases and at J to 8 bases, leaving 11 bases not matched to a gene. The CDR3 has 16 amino acids. CDR1 SQVTM and CDR2 ANQGSEA come from the germline V gene. Here the CDR3 DNA reads TGCAGCGTTGAGGGGGCGAGGACTAGCGGGAAGTATGAGCAGTTCTTC. It encodes CSVEGARTSGKYEQFF.

V and J are TRBV5-1 and TRBJ2-7, with D possibly matching TRBD2 (5 bases). V shed 4 bases and J shed 5 bases, with 16 bases lying between them. The CDR3 length is 14 residues. Germline V gene data show CDR1 as SGHRS and CDR2 as YFSETQ. The CDR3 DNA reads as TGCGCCAGCAGCCGGGGAGACGGGTTGAACGAGCAGTACTTC. It yields the protein CASSRGDGLNEQYF.

The chain joins TRBV29-1 to TRBJ2-1; D possibly corresponds to TRBD2 (6 bases). This CDR3 has 12 amino acids. The germline V gene encodes CDR1 SQVTM and CDR2 ANQGSEA. Trimming cost V 3 bases and J 7 bases, with 10 bases left between them. The CDR3 protein is CSVDLGGNEQFF. The CDR3 bases are TGCAGCGTTGATCTTGGGGGGAATGAGCAGTTCTTC.